Here is one T cell receptor (beta chain) with its context. Here immunoSEQ multiplex PCR was the method, and the copy in TCRdb shows in-frame clones only, minus some. The sample lists roughly 35,000 clones, roughly 86% occurring once. This entry is derived from a study of OX40 agonist ivuxolimab in advanced cancers. The wider study: An agonistic anti-OX40 (CD134) antibody, ivuxolimab, was used to treat the patients. There were three patients with partial responses, one having hepatocellular carcinoma and two cutaneous melanoma.

The CDR3 extends over 13 amino acids. Per the germline V gene, CDR1 is MGHDK and CDR2 is SYGVNS. The V gene lost 1 base and the J gene lost 6 bases, with 7 bases spanning the gap. Patients with autoimmune history or systemic immunosuppression were excluded. Sampled blood was obtained at baseline, cycle 4 day 1, and cycle 7 day 1. This TCR was sampled from an adult with an advanced solid tumor such as melanoma, head and neck, liver or kidney cancer. The V gene is TRBV25-1, the J gene TRBJ1-5; D gene unclear. The sample here was CD4+ or CD8+ T cells sorted from blood, taken in a trial of the OX40 agonist ivuxolimab. CDR3 nucleotide sequence: TGTGCCAGCAGTGAATCAGAGGTTCAGCCCCAGCATTTT. It codes for CASSESEVQPQHF.